This TCR beta chain was captured by sequencing in a study of tumor-infiltrating lymphocytes in localized non-small cell lung cancer. Study-wide results and caveats: Available tissue quantity limited TCR sequencing to a patient subset.

The method was immunoSEQ multiplex PCR; TCRdb's version includes in-frame clones alone and lacks a portion of them. Here the sample spans about 6,300 clones, 76% being singletons. Details on this clone: Its specificity is not known.

The specimen was lung tumor tissue. This TCR was recovered from a human donor with non-small cell lung cancer.

The CDR3 bases are TGCGCCAGCAGCTTGGAGTTCGGCCTGTACACAGATACGCAGTATTTT. Its protein is CASSLEFGLYTDTQYF. The V call is TRBV5-1, the J call TRBJ2-3; D is unresolved. CDR3 length: 16 amino acids. Trimming took off 0 bases at V and 2 bases at J, with 13 bases between the two ends. Germline V lookup: CDR1 SGHRS, CDR2 YFSETQ.